The rows below give T cell receptor beta chains drawn from one sample of a study of lymphopenia after photon versus proton radiotherapy. Using immunoSEQ multiplex PCR, the repertoire was profiled, and TCRdb retains in-frame clones only, with some absent. This sample yields 37,000 or so clones, of which 85% are seen a single time; approximately 2.9% belongs to the top ten. The sequences come from peripheral blood, collected from a patient treated with photon-based radiotherapy. These receptors were obtained from a man between 50 and 59 years old with gastric cancer. CDR3s include the opening cysteine and the closing phenylalanine or tryptophan. D genes are given only for firm matches. A clone size is listed for some rows: how often the clone was seen (once, few, many), or a class if it is expanded.

17	NA	TRBD1	TRBV18	TRBJ1-5	TGTGCCAGCTCACCCGGGACAGGCTCTCAGGGCAATCAGCCCCAGCATTTT	CASSPGTGSQGNQPQHF
13	NA	TRBD1	TRBV5-1	TRBJ2-7	TGCGCCAGCAGCGATGGACAGGGCGACGAGCAGTACTTC	CASSDGQGDEQYF
15	NA	NA	TRBV28	TRBJ1-1	TGTGCCAGCAGTAAGGCAGGGGAAGGGGACACTGAAGCTTTCTTT	CASSKAGEGDTEAFF
11	NA	NA	TRBV29-1	TRBJ1-4	TGCAGCGTTGAAGACGGGCAGGGTTCGTTTTTT	CSVEDGQGSFF
14	NA	TRBD1	TRBV6-1	TRBJ1-5	TGTGCCAGCAGAAAGGGACAGATGAATCAGCCCCAGCATTTT	CASRKGQMNQPQHF
13	NA	NA	TRBV5-4	TRBJ1-1	TGTGCCACCCAAGGGGGGGGGCGGGCTGAAGCTTTCTTT	CATQGGGRAEAFF
14	NA	TRBD1	TRBV27	TRBJ1-1	TGTGCCAGCAAATCTGGGACAGGGGACACTGAAGCTTTCTTT	CASKSGTGDTEAFF
15	few	TRBD2	TRBV7-2	TRBJ2-7	TGTGCCAGCAGCCAGAGCGGGGTGAGCTCCTACGAGCAGTACTTC	CASSQSGVSSYEQYF
13	once	NA	TRBV13	TRBJ2-7	TGTGCCAGCAGCTCGCGGGACTCTGTCGAGCAGTACTTC	CASSSRDSVEQYF
14	NA	TRBD1	TRBV15	TRBJ2-7	TGTGCCACCAGCAGAGAAGGACAGGGATACGAGCAGTACTTC	CATSREGQGYEQYF
14	few	NA	TRBV14	TRBJ1-3	TGTGCCAGCAGCCGAACAGGGCTGGGAAACACCATATATTTT	CASSRTGLGNTIYF
16	NA	TRBD2	TRBV6-1	TRBJ2-2	TGTGCCAGCAGTGCGTCGGTAGCGGGAGCCGGCGGGGAGCTGTTTTTT	CASSASVAGAGGELFF
16	NA	NA	TRBV4-1	TRBJ1-5	TGCGCCAGCAGCCTGGCGCCGGGGGATGGCAATCAGCCCCAGCATTTT	CASSLAPGDGNQPQHF
17	NA	NA	TRBV15	TRBJ2-5	TGTGCCACCAGCAGAGGGGCCCTAGTTGGGGGCCAAGAGACCCAGTACTTC	CATSRGALVGGQETQYF
14	NA	TRBD1	TRBV10-1	TRBJ1-1	TGCGCCACCTCCTCAAGGGGGCCCAACACTGAAGCTTTCTTT	CATSSRGPNTEAFF
15	NA	NA	TRBV28	TRBJ1-5	TGTGCCAGCAGCCTCCTGGGGGGAAGCAATCAGCCCCAGCATTTT	CASSLLGGSNQPQHF
17	NA	NA	TRBV7-8	TRBJ1-5	TGTGCCAGCAGCTTAGGGATGGCGGGGTCGAGCAATCAGCCCCAGCATTTT	CASSLGMAGSSNQPQHF
13	NA	TRBD1	TRBV29-1	TRBJ2-3	TGCAGCGTTGGAGGACAGGGACAAGATACGCAGTATTTT	CSVGGQGQDTQYF
12	few	NA	TRBV5-5	TRBJ2-7	TGTGCCAGCAGCTTGCAGGGTACGGAGCAGTACTTC	CASSLQGTEQYF
13	NA	NA	TRBV11-2	TRBJ2-5	TGTGCCAGCAGCTTAGATCCGGGAGAGACCCAGTACTTC	CASSLDPGETQYF
18	NA	TRBD1	TRBV19	TRBJ1-1	TGTGCCAGTAGTATAAGGGTTGTGACAGGGGGCCCGAACACTGAAGCTTTCTTT	CASSIRVVTGGPNTEAFF
16	NA	NA	TRBV5-5	TRBJ1-4	TGTGCCAGCAGCTTCGAGGGTTTCGCAACTAATGAAAAACTGTTTTTT	CASSFEGFATNEKLFF